This TCR beta chain was identified in a study of shared clonotypes between healthy human individuals. Study details: Sampling drew on donors who were a couple of women and a few men aged 18 to 49. For every donor, three CD4 naive, three CD4 memory, two CD8 naive and one CD8 memory plates were used. Findings and limits, study-wide: Rarefaction curves obtained for sorted subsets showed sequencing incomplete despite large depth.

Sequenced by immunoSEQ multiplex PCR; TCRdb stores in-frame clones only, minus some. The sample records around 2.1 million clones, just over 90% being singletons. As for this clone: The antigen is not known.

Naive CD8 populations comprised CD45RO-negative cells positively selected for CCR7, excluding terminally differentiated effector memory CD45RA+ cells. Caucasian adults living in Nashville, Tennessee, provided all samples. This CDR3 spans 14 amino acids. Germline V gives CDR1 SQVTM, CDR2 ANQGSEA. V trimming: 2 bases; J trimming: 4 bases; junction bases outside the gene matches: 3. The genes are TRBV29-1 and TRBJ2-1, with 9 nucleotides matching TRBD2. This sequence was found in a man aged 18 to 29 in good health. Some clones in this sample may be carry-over from other donors' samples. Material: naive CD8+ T cells from PBMCs. The CDR3 loop is CSVERLAEYNEQFF. CDR3 in DNA: TGCAGCGTTGAACGACTAGCGGAGTACAATGAGCAGTTCTTC.